Below, 28 T cell receptor beta chains from the same sample are listed, as sequenced in a study of vaccination and CD4 T cells after COVID-19. The treatment was: roughly 10-day PBMC culture with coronavirus spike peptide pools or control peptides (ViraFEST assay). These receptors have no identified antigens. Researchers used the Oncomine TCR Beta short-read assay to sequence DNA from cultured CD4+ T cells. One entry per CDR3 protein, called by TCRdb with MiXCR from the PCR reads. The sample consists of approximately 5,800 distinct CDR3 sequences, 71% of them appearing once. The sample comprised CD4+ T cells from blood, cultured in vitro. The source of these receptors is a human donor who had recovered from COVID-19.

Only a few counts were recorded for this clonotype. The chain recombines TRBV27 with TRBJ2-7; D may be TRBD2 (6 bases). Per germline, CDR1 MNHEY and CDR2 SMNVEV (reference sequence). The CDR3 loop spans 16 amino acids. V dropped 4 bases and J dropped 2 bases, with 18 bases sitting between them. In DNA, the CDR3 is TGTGCCAGCAGTTCGTACCTCCAGCGGGCAACCTACGAGCAGTACTTC. It translates to CASSSYLQRATYEQYF.

The chain is built from TRBV27 and TRBJ2-7; the match to TRBD2 covers 12 bases. CDR1 and CDR2 (germline): MNHEY, SMNVEV (reference sequence). V dropped 2 bases and J dropped 3; count of bases not matched to a gene: 2. The length of the CDR3 is 15 residues. The CDR3 loop reads CASSLGLAGYYEQYF. The CDR3 DNA is TGTGCCAGCAGTTTAGGACTAGCGGGATACTACGAGCAGTACTTC.

This clonotype is labeled large. The chain links TRBV6-1 to TRBJ2-7; D remains unclear. Per germline, CDR1 MNHNS and CDR2 SASEGT. The length of the CDR3 is 12 residues. Trimming took off 4 bases at V and 3 bases at J, with 7 bases between the two ends. CDR3 DNA sequence: TGTGCCAGCAGTGTAGGGCACTACGAGCAGTACTTC. Its protein product is CASSVGHYEQYF.

The chain combines TRBV27 with TRBJ1-2, with 8 bases identical to TRBD1. This CDR3 has 15 residues. Per the germline V gene, CDR1 is MNHEY and CDR2 is SMNVEV (reference sequence). J lost 6 bases, V lost 3 bases, and 9 bases had no gene match. CDR3 DNA sequence: TGTGCCAGCAGTTTCGGACAGGGCTTAATTCATGGCTACACCTTC. Translated, it gives CASSFGQGLIHGYTF.

The gene calls are TRBV20-1 and TRBJ2-3; 11 bases match TRBD2. Trimming at V came to 6 bases and at J to 1 base, leaving 15 bases not matched to a gene. The CDR3 length is 18 residues. Germline CDR1 and CDR2: DFQATT and SNEGSKA (reference sequence). The CDR3 protein is CSANSQAGTSGRTDTQYF. In DNA form, the CDR3 reads TGCAGTGCCAACTCCCAGGCCGGGACTAGCGGACGCACAGATACGCAGTATTTT.

This chain joins TRBV20-1 and TRBJ1-2; 9 nucleotides agree with TRBD1. Germline CDR1 DFQATT, CDR2 SNEGSKA (reference sequence). J was trimmed by 6 bases and V by 0 bases; bases with no gene match: 11. The CDR3 contains 16 residues. In nucleotides, the CDR3 is TGCAGTGCTAGAGATCCATTTCGGACAGGGGAGGATGGCTACACCTTC. Residues: CSARDPFRTGEDGYTF.

This chain uses TRBV30 with TRBJ2-7; 7 bases are shared with TRBD2. Germline trimming cut 0 bases from V and 5 bases from J; bases unmatched to any gene: 13. Per germline, CDR1 GTSNPN and CDR2 SVGIG (reference sequence). The CDR3 has 16 residues. The CDR3 region is CAWSVRGDWTRNEQYF. CDR3 DNA sequence: TGTGCCTGGAGTGTACGGGGGGACTGGACTAGGAACGAGCAGTACTTC.

The chain employs TRBV7-3 and TRBJ1-6; D gene unclear. Germline CDR1 SGHTA, CDR2 FQGTGA. The CDR3 extends over 13 amino acids. V gave up 2 bases and J gave up 10 bases, with 9 bases separating them. DNA for the CDR3: TGTGCCAGCAGCTTATCGGAAGGGTCACCCCTCCACTTT. It encodes CASSLSEGSPLHF.

The chain uses TRBV7-3 and TRBJ1-1; a weak D match, TRBD1 (6 bases). V lost 1 base and J lost 5, with 8 bases in between. Germline values: CDR1 SGHTA, CDR2 FQGTGA. The CDR3 runs to 13 residues. This CDR3 reads CASSLRGATEAFF. In DNA, the CDR3 is TGTGCCAGCAGCTTAAGGGGGGCGACTGAAGCTTTCTTT.

The table lists this clonotype with a few counts. This chain links TRBV6-5 with TRBJ1-2; the D gene is possibly TRBD1 (5 bases). V lost 2 bases to trimming and J lost 6 bases, with 10 bases between them. This CDR3 is built from 13 residues. CDR1 MNHEY and CDR2 SVGAGI come from the germline V gene. The chain's CDR3 is CASSYRGRDGYTF. The CDR3 DNA is TGTGCCAGCAGTTACCGAGGCAGGGATGGCTACACCTTC.

A single count supports this clonotype. This rearrangement joins TRBV10-1 to TRBJ1-2; D remains unclear. Per the germline V gene, CDR1 is WNHNN and CDR2 is SYGVQD (reference sequence). This CDR3 region has 13 residues. The V end was cut by 4 bases, the J end by 2 bases, with 8 bases between. The CDR3 DNA reads as TGCGCCAGCAGTGCGACTCAAAACTATGGCTACACCTTC. It translates to CASSATQNYGYTF.

This chain links TRBV20-1 with TRBJ2-7; 12 bases map to TRBD2. In germline, CDR1 is DFQATT, CDR2 SNEGSKA (reference sequence). This CDR3 has 14 amino acids. The V and J ends lost 6 bases and 7 bases, in that order; junction bases with no gene match: 10. The DNA for the CDR3 is TGCAGTGCCCGACGACTAGCGGGAGAGCGAGAGCAGTACTTC. Its translation is CSARRLAGEREQYF.

The V gene is TRBV19, the J gene TRBJ2-3; a weak D match, TRBD2 (6 bases). The ends were cut back, 1 base at V and 6 bases at J, with 8 bases in the middle. Germline-derived CDR1 and CDR2 are LNHDA and SQIVND (reference sequence). The CDR3 extends over 13 amino acids. CDR3 in amino acids: CASSIVGGDTQYF. CDR3 DNA sequence: TGTGCCAGTAGTATAGTCGGAGGGGATACGCAGTATTTT.

The chain joins TRBV28 to TRBJ2-5; 13 bases are shared with TRBD2. The germline V gene encodes CDR1 MDHEN and CDR2 SYDVKM. CDR3 size: 14 residues. As DNA, the CDR3 is TGTGCAATCACTAGCGGGAGGGCCATAGAGACCCAGTACTTC. Its protein is CAITSGRAIETQYF.

The gene calls are TRBV20-1 and TRBJ2-1; D is unresolved. CDR3 size: 14 residues. Germline CDR1 DFQATT, CDR2 SNEGSKA (reference sequence). Trimming cost V 3 bases and J 0 bases, with 9 bases left between them. Written as DNA, the CDR3 is TGCAGTGCTAGCGGCGTCTACTCCTACAATGAGCAGTTCTTC. Translating it yields CSASGVYSYNEQFF.

The chain has TRBV20-1 and TRBJ2-2, with 7 bases that match TRBD1. The length of the CDR3 is 16 residues. Germline CDR1 and CDR2: DFQATT and SNEGSKA (reference sequence). The trim removed 4 bases at V and 6 bases at J, leaving 14 bases unmatched. The CDR3 reads CSAKTHRTGAPGELFF. The CDR3 DNA reads as TGCAGTGCTAAAACCCACCGCACAGGGGCGCCCGGGGAGCTGTTTTTT.

Only a few counts were recorded for this clonotype. The rearrangement uses TRBV15 and TRBJ1-6; D ambiguous. The CDR3 totals 13 residues. Germline lookup yields CDR1 LNHNV and CDR2 YYDKDF (reference sequence). Trimming took off 1 base at V and 5 bases at J, with 3 bases between the two ends. CDR3 in amino acids: CATSRGNNSPLHF. The CDR3 DNA follows: TGTGCCACCAGCAGAGGGAATAATTCACCCCTCCACTTT.

The chain has TRBV6-1 and TRBJ1-3; D remains unclear. Between the trimmed V and J ends, which lost 2 bases and 0 bases, there was a span of 8 bases. Germline CDR1 is MNHNS and CDR2 is SASEGT. CDR3 length: 15 residues. The CDR3 nucleotides read TGTGCCAGCAGTGAAAGCGGGATCTCTGGAAACACCATATATTTT. This encodes CASSESGISGNTIYF.

V and J are TRBV7-2 and TRBJ1-1, with 7 bases aligning to TRBD1. Germline V gene data show CDR1 as SGHTA and CDR2 as FQGNSA. J gave up 3 bases and V 3 bases, and 4 bases lay outside the gene matches. The CDR3 sequence is 14 residues long. The DNA of the CDR3 is TGTGCCAGCAGCTTCCCGACAGGGTACACTGAAGCTTTCTTT. Translated, it gives CASSFPTGYTEAFF.

The J gene is TRBJ2-1, the V gene TRBV20-1; TRBD2 matches at 7 bases. CDR3 length: 16 residues. The V segment lost 2 bases and the J segment 5 bases; nucleotides outside the gene matches: 12. Germline CDR1 reads DFQATT; CDR2 reads SNEGSKA (reference sequence). In DNA form, the CDR3 reads TGCAGTGCTAGAATCCTCGCGGGAGCGTCTAACAATGAGCAGTTCTTC. Translating it yields CSARILAGASNNEQFF.

The CDR3 protein is CASSLKGGSNQPQHF. The CDR3, as DNA: TGTGCCAGCAGCCTAAAGGGGGGAAGCAATCAGCCCCAGCATTTT. V and J are TRBV7-2 and TRBJ1-5, with D tentatively TRBD1 (6 bases). V lost 5 bases, J lost 1 base, and 12 bases lay in between. The CDR3 spans 15 residues. The germline V gene has CDR1 SGHTA and CDR2 FQGNSA.

The chain is built from TRBV29-1 and TRBJ2-5, with D perhaps matching TRBD1 or TRBD2 (6 bases each). Germline CDR1 is SQVTM and CDR2 is ANQGSEA. Between the trimmed V and J ends, which lost 0 bases and 5 bases, there was a span of 10 bases. The length of the CDR3 is 13 residues. CDR3 in DNA: TGCAGCGTTGAAGAAGGGGGGCTGGAGACCCAGTACTTC. Translating it yields CSVEEGGLETQYF.

This clonotype was seen a handful of times. V and J are TRBV27 and TRBJ1-1, with 8 bases identical to TRBD1. V lost 2 bases and J lost 11; bases outside the gene matches: 7. This CDR3 contains 13 residues. Germline lookup yields CDR1 MNHEY and CDR2 SMNVEV (reference sequence). This CDR3 is CASSLRTGMSAFF. In DNA form, the CDR3 reads TGTGCCAGCAGTTTACGGACAGGGATGTCGGCTTTCTTT.

The rearrangement joins TRBV9 to TRBJ1-2; perhaps TRBD1 as D (5 bases). Trimming removed 3 bases at V and 0 bases at J, with 12 bases between. CDR3 length equals 15 residues. Germline-derived CDR1 and CDR2 are SGDLS and YYNGEE. The CDR3 protein is CASSARDGTNYGYTF. As DNA, the CDR3 is TGTGCCAGCAGCGCCCGGGACGGAACTAACTATGGCTACACCTTC.

This clonotype occurred a few times. It is unclear where the CDR3 begins or ends on the DNA, so no DNA is shown, and the CDR3 is as TCRdb lists it. The chain joins TRBV11-2 to TRBJ1-1; the tabulated D call, TRBD1, remains unverified against the DNA. CDR1 and CDR2 (germline): SGHAT, FQNNGV. The CDR3 is 22 residues long, counting both termini. This CDR3 reads CASTNQTSMYLCASIRAAEAFF.

V is TRBV20-1 and J is TRBJ2-2; no clear D. Germline V gene sequence: CDR1 DFQATT, CDR2 SNEGSKA (reference sequence). V lost 1 base, J lost 5 bases, and 8 bases lay in between. This CDR3 region has 13 residues. Here the CDR3 reads CSARAPATGELFF. The CDR3 nucleotides read TGCAGTGCTAGAGCCCCAGCGACCGGGGAGCTGTTTTTT.

The chain is built from TRBV28 and TRBJ1-5, with a possible D match to TRBD1 (5 bases). This CDR3 has 15 amino acids. Looked up from germline, CDR1 is MDHEN and CDR2 is SYDVKM. The V end was cut by 8 bases, the J end by 5 bases, with 19 bases between. The CDR3 DNA sequence: TGTGCCAGCGGTCCACCTGGACACCAAGATCAGCCCCAGCATTTT. It translates to CASGPPGHQDQPQHF.

This chain joins TRBV20-1 and TRBJ1-1; D call uncertain. The CDR3 has 12 residues. Between the trimmed V and J ends, which lost 3 bases and 1 base, there was a span of 6 bases. Germline V gene data show CDR1 as DFQATT and CDR2 as SNEGSKA (reference sequence). The CDR3 sequence: CSARAGNTEAFF. The DNA of the CDR3 is TGCAGTGCTAGGGCAGGGAACACTGAAGCTTTCTTT.